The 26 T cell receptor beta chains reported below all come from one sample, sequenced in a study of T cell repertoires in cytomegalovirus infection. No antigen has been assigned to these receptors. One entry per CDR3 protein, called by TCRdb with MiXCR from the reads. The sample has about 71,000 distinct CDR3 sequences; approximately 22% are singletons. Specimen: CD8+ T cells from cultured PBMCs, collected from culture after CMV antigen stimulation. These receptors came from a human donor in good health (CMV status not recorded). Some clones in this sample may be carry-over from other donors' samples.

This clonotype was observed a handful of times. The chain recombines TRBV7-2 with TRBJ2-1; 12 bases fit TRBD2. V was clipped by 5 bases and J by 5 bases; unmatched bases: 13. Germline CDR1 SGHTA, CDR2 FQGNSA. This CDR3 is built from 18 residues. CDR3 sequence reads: CASSARPGLAGPHNEQFF. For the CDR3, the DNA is TGTGCCAGCAGCGCCCGCCCAGGACTAGCGGGGCCACACAATGAGCAGTTCTTC.

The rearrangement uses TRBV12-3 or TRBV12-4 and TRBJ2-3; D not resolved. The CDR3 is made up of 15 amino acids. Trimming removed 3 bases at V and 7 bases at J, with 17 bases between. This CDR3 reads CASSFNGRSANTQYF. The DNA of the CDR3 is TGTGCCAGCAGTTTTAATGGTCGGAGTGCGAATACGCAGTATTTT.

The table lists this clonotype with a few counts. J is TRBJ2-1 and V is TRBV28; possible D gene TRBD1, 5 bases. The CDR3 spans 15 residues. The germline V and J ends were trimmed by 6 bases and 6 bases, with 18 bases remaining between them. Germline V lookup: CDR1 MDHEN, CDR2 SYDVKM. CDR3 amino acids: CASSMRQHFANEQFF. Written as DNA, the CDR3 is TGTGCCAGCAGCATGCGACAGCATTTCGCCAATGAGCAGTTCTTC.

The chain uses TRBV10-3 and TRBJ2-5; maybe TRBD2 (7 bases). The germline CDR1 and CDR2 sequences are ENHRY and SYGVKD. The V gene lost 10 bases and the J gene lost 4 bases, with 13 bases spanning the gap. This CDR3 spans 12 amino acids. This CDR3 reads CATSGGTETQYF. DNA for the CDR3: TGTGCCACCTCGGGGGGCACAGAGACCCAGTACTTC.

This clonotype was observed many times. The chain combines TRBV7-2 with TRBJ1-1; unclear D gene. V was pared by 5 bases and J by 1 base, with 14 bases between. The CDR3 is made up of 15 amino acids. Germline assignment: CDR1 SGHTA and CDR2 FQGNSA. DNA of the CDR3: TGTGCCAGCAGCCCCGAAGGGCAAGAGAACACTGAAGCTTTCTTT. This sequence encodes CASSPEGQENTEAFF.

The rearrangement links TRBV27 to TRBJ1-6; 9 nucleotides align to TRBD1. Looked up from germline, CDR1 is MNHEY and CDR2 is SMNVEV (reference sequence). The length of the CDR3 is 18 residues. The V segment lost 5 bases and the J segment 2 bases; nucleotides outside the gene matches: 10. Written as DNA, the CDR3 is TGTGCCAGCAGTCCCCGGGACAGGGAAGTCCCCTATAATTCACCCCTCCACTTT. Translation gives CASSPRDREVPYNSPLHF.

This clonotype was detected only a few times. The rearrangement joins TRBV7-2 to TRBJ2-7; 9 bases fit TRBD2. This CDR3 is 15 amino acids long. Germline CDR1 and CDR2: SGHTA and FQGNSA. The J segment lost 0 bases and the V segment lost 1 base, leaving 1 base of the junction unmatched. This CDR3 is CASSLGSGSSYEQYF. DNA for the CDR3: TGTGCCAGCAGCTTAGGTAGCGGGAGCTCCTACGAGCAGTACTTC.

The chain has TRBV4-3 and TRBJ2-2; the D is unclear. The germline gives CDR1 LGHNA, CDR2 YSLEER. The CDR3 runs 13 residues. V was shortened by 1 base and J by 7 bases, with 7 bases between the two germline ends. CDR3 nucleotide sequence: TGCGCCAGCAGCCAAGTCCCAGGCGGGGAGCTGTTTTTT. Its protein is CASSQVPGGELFF.

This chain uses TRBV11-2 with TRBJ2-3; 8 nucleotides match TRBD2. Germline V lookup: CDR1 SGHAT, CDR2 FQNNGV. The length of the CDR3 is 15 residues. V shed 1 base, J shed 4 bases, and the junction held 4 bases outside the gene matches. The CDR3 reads CASSLGTSFSDTQYF. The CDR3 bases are TGTGCCAGCAGCTTAGGGACTAGCTTTTCAGATACGCAGTATTTT.

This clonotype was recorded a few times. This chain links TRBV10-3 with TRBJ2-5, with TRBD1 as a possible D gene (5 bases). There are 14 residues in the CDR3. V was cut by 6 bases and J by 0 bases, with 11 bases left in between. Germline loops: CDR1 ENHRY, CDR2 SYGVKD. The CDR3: CAISSTANQETQYF. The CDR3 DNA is TGTGCCATCAGCTCGACAGCTAACCAAGAGACCCAGTACTTC.

CDR3 loop: CASSLGAGPNEKLFF. CDR3 DNA: TGCGCCAGCAGCTTGGGGGCAGGACCTAATGAAAAACTGTTTTTT. The chain employs TRBV5-1 and TRBJ1-4; D remains unclear. Germline assignment: CDR1 SGHRS and CDR2 YFSETQ. This CDR3 is built from 15 residues. V lost 0 bases, J lost 3 bases, and 9 bases lay in between. Full variable domain (rest looked up from reference TRBV5-1 and TRBJ1-4): KAGVTQTPRYLIKTRGQQVTLSCSPISGHRSVSWYQQTPGQGLQFLFEYFSETQRNKGNFPGRFSGRQFSNSRSEMNVSTLELGDSALYLCASSLGAGPNEKLFFGSGTQLSVL.

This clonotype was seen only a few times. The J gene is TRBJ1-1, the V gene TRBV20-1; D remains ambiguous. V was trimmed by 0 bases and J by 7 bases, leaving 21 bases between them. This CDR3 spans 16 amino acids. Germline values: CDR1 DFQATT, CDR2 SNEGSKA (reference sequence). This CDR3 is CSARESYPVDSDEAFF. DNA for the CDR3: TGCAGTGCTAGAGAAAGTTACCCCGTGGACTCGGATGAAGCTTTCTTT.

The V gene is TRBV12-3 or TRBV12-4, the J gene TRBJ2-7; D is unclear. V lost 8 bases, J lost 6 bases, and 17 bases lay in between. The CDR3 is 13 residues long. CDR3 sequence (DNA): TGTGCCAGCTCGAAGACGGTTTACCTCGAGCAGTACTTC. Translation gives CASSKTVYLEQYF.

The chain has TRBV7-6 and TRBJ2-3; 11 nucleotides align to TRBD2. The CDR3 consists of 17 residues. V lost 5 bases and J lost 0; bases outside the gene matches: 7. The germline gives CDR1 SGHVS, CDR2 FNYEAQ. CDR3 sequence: CASSRTSGGTSTDTQYF. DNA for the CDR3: TGTGCCAGCAGCCGAACTAGCGGGGGTACTAGCACAGATACGCAGTATTTT.

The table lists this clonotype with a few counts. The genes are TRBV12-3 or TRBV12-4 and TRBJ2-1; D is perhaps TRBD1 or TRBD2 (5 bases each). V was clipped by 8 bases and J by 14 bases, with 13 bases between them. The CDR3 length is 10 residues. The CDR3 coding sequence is TGTGCCAGCGGGACCGGAGGAAAGTTCTTC. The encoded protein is CASGTGGKFF.

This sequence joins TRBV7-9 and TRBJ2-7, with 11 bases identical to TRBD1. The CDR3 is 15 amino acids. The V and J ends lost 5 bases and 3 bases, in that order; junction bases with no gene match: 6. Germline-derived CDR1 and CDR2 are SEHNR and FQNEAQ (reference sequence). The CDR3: CASSAMGTGGYEQYF. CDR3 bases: TGTGCCAGCAGCGCAATGGGGACAGGGGGCTACGAGCAGTACTTC.

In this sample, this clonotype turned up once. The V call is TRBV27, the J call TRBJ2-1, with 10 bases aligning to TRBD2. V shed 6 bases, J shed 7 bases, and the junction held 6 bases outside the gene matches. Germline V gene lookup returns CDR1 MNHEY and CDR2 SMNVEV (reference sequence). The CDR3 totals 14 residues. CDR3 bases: TGTGCCAGCAGCCGCCCTAGCGGGGGTAATGAGCAGTTCTTC. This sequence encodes CASSRPSGGNEQFF.

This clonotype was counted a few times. This CDR3 is CASSYSRDGTTDTQYF. The CDR3, as DNA: TGTGCCAGCAGTTACTCGAGGGACGGAACCACAGATACGCAGTATTTT. The V and J genes are TRBV6-2 or TRBV6-3 and TRBJ2-3; D possibly matches TRBD1 or TRBD2 (5 bases each). This CDR3 spans 16 amino acids. From germline, CDR1 is MNHEY and CDR2 SVGEGT. V was pared by 0 bases and J by 2 bases, with 12 bases between.

The CDR3 nucleotides read TGTGCCAGCAGTGAAGGGGTCAGCCTGGGGTACACTGAAGCTTTCTTT. Translation gives CASSEGVSLGYTEAFF. V usage is TRBV6-6 and J usage is TRBJ1-1, with a weak D call TRBD1 (5 bases). V lost 5 bases to trimming and J lost 3 bases, with 19 bases between them. CDR3 length: 16 residues. Looked up from germline, CDR1 is MNHNY and CDR2 is SVGAGI (reference sequence).

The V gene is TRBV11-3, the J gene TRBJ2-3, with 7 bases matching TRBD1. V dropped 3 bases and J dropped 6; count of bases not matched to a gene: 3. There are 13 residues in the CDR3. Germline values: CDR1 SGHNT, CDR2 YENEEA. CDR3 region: CASSFGTADTQYF. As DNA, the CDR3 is TGTGCCAGCAGCTTCGGGACAGCCGATACGCAGTATTTT. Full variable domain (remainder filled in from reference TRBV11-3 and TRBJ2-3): EAGVVQSPRYKIIEKKQPVAFWCNPISGHNTLYWYLQNLGQGPELLIRYENEEAVDDSQLPKDRFSAERLKGVDSTLKIQPAELGDSAVYLCASSFGTADTQYFGPGTRLTVL.

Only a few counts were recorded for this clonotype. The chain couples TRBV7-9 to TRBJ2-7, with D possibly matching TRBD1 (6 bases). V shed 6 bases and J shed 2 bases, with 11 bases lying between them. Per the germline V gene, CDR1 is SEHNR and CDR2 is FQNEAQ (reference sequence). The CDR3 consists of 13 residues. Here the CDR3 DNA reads TGTGCCAGCAGTTCGGGACAAACCTACGAGCAGTACTTC. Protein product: CASSSGQTYEQYF.

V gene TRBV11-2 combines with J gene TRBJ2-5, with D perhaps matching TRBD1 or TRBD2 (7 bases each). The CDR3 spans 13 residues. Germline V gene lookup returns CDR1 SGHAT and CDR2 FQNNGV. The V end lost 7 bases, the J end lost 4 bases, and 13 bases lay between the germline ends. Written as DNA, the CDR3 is TGTGCCAGCACCCCAGGGGGGGTAGAGACCCAGTACTTC. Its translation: CASTPGGVETQYF.

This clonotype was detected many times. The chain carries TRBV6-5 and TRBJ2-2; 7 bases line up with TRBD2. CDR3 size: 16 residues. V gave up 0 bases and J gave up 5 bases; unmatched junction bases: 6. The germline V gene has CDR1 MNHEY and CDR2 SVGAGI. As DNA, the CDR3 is TGTGCCAGCAGTTACTCGGGGGGGAGGTTAACCGGGGAGCTGTTTTTT. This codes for CASSYSGGRLTGELFF.

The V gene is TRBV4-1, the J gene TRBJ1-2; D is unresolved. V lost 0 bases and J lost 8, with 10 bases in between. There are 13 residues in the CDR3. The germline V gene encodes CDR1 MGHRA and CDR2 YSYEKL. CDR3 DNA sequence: TGCGCCAGCAGCCAAGATCTGACACGGGGCTACACCTTC. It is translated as CASSQDLTRGYTF.

Written as DNA, the CDR3 is TGTGCCAGCAGTTCGGGACTAAAGGGCAATGAGCAGTTCTTC. It yields the protein CASSSGLKGNEQFF. The rearrangement links TRBV6-2 or TRBV6-3 to TRBJ2-1, with TRBD2 matching over 7 bases. The CDR3 has 14 amino acids. The germline gives CDR1 MNHEY, CDR2 SVGEGT. Trimming removed 4 bases from V and 6 bases from J; junction bases left unmatched: 6.

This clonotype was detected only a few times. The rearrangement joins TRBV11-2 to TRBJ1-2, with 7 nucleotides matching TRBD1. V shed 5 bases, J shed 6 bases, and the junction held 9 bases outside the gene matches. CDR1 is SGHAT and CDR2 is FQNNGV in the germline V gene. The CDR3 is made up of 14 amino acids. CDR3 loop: CASSPAGRGNGYTF. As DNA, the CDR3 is TGTGCCAGCAGCCCAGCAGGCAGGGGGAATGGCTACACCTTC.